This TCR beta chain was sequenced during a study of CD8 T cells in ankylosing spondylitis (dated by TCRdb to the late 2010s). In terms of the full investigation: The study profiled T cell receptor beta repertoires in healthy donors and ankylosing spondylitis patients to find disease-linked TCR variants. The whole study cohort included 108 healthy donors and 25 ankylosing spondylitis patients. Peripheral blood was sampled, and synovial fluid was additionally collected from ankylosing spondylitis patients. What the research found in general, with its limitations: A CD8+ phenotype was shown by the disease-linked clones, which were found at relatively low frequencies in peripheral blood. A TCR beta motif of 8 or 9 highly homologous amino acid variants appeared characteristic of blood from ankylosing spondylitis patients. Some motif variants were previously reported in synovial fluid and blood of reactive arthritis patients, suggesting common disease-initiation mechanisms. According to the report, matched synovial fluid samples from ankylosing spondylitis patients were significantly enriched for the disease-linked clones.

The sequencing machine was an Illumina HiSeq 2500. TCR beta libraries were prepared by quantitative 5'-RACE with molecular barcodes. In the original analysis: A new computational method, built on a probabilistic model of VDJ rearrangement, was used to identify disease-linked TCR variants. TCRdb reanalyzed the raw reads on its own, using fastp at Q25 for trimming and MiXCR for clone calling, and kept in-frame beta chains. Every distinct CDR3 protein forms one entry, paired with its most common genes and DNA. TCRdb, not the original authors, processed these V and J calls. Present in this sample are about 130,000 distinct CDR3 sequences, 6% to 8.5% of which were seen just once. Under 15% of the sample lies in the top ten. A distance of 19 bases separates the germline ends of V and J, which lose 6 bases and 7 bases respectively. From the cysteine up to the phenylalanine, the CDR3 has a length of 16 residues. Only the CDR3 DNA is retained, 48 bases long and in frame from the first base. Sequences MNHEY (CDR1) and SVGAGI (CDR2) are obtained from the germline V gene.

This clonotype was recorded many times. Its antigen has not been determined. Qualities for individual bases were not recorded, and no much larger clone is one base off. Sequenced input: blood, either unsorted or a sorted T cell fraction (not recorded which). The chain was built from TRBV6-5 and TRBJ1-6; tentative D gene TRBD1, with 5 bases matching. The clonotype comes from a female donor with ankylosing spondylitis or in good health (not recorded which). The DNA is TGTGCCAGCAGACCCCCGGGGCAAGTTGAAAATTCACCCCTCCACTTT. Its translation reads: CASRPPGQVENSPLHF.